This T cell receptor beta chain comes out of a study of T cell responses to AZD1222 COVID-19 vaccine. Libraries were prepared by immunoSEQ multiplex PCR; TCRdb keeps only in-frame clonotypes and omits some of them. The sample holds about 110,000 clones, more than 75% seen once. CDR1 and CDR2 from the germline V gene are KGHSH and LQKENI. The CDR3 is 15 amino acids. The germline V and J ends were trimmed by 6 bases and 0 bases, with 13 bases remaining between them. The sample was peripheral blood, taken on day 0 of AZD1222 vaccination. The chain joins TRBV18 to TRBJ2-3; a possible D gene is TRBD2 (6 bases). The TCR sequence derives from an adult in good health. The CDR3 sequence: CASSRRRGSTDTQYF. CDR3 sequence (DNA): TGTGCCAGCTCTAGAAGACGGGGGAGCACAGATACGCAGTATTTT.